Listed below are T cell receptor beta chains from one sample, sequenced in a study of T cell repertoires in cytomegalovirus infection. TCRdb re-analysed the reads in MiXCR, keeping a single row per CDR3 protein. The sample has over 250,000 distinct CDR3 sequences, roughly 24% seen once. Sequencing was carried out using PBMCs. The receptor source for this set is a human donor in good health (CMV status not recorded). Some clones in this sample may be carry-over from other donors' samples. Each CDR3 is given with its conserved first and last residue. Each record gives: clone size, V gene, J gene, D gene, CDR3 protein, CDR3 DNA. D genes are given only for firm matches. Size is omitted from some rows. Given values are once, few, many or a class for expanded clones.

>-|TRBV2|TRBJ2-7|-
CASSGLTIRVDYEQYF
TGTGCCAGCAGTGGTTTGACGATCAGGGTCGACTACGAGCAGTACTTC
>-|TRBV30|TRBJ1-6|TRBD1
CAWSRQLTGLDSPLHF
TGTGCCTGGAGTCGTCAACTGACAGGGTTGGATTCACCCCTCCACTTT
>-|TRBV20-1|TRBJ2-7|-
CSASTPGVGHEQYF
TGCAGTGCTAGTACACCGGGGGTAGGCCACGAGCAGTACTTC
>few|TRBV20-1|TRBJ2-7|-
CSASGGVDEQYF
TGCAGTGCCTCCGGGGGCGTGGACGAGCAGTACTTC
>few|TRBV10-3|TRBJ2-2|TRBD2
CAIRRGDPANTGELFF
TGTGCCATCAGACGGGGGGACCCCGCGAACACCGGGGAGCTGTTTTTT
>-|TRBV12-3/TRBV12-4|TRBJ2-2|-
CASSLTTGGELFF
TGTGCCAGCAGTTTAACGACGGGCGGGGAGCTGTTTTTT
>-|TRBV29-1|TRBJ2-4|-
CSVLPDRAGENIQYF
TGCAGCGTTCTCCCGGACAGGGCGGGGGAAAACATTCAGTACTTC
>-|TRBV7-2|TRBJ1-5|TRBD1
CASSGRDSSYYQPQHF
TGTGCCAGCAGCGGTCGGGACAGTTCATACTATCAGCCCCAGCATTTT
>-|TRBV7-9|TRBJ1-6|-
CASSQDGFITNSPLHF
TGTGCCAGCAGCCAGGACGGATTTATCACCAATTCACCCCTCCACTTT
>once|TRBV28|TRBJ1-1|-
CASSSLLNTEAFF
TGTGCCAGCAGCTCCCTACTGAACACTGAAGCTTTCTTT
>few|TRBV6-2/TRBV6-3|TRBJ2-2|TRBD2
CASLEREAGGELFF
TGTGCCAGCCTTGAGCGGGAGGCAGGCGGGGAGCTGTTTTTT
>few|TRBV6-1|TRBJ2-3|-
CASSEAAQSTDTQYF
TGTGCCAGCAGTGAAGCGGCCCAGAGCACAGATACGCAGTATTTT
>many|TRBV20-1|TRBJ2-7|-
CSARDIRMAGSLYEQYF
TGCAGTGCTAGAGATATCCGGATGGCGGGTTCCCTCTACGAGCAGTACTTC
>-|TRBV5-6|TRBJ2-2|-
CASSPKPGHATGELFF
TGTGCCAGCAGCCCAAAACCGGGACACGCCACCGGGGAGCTGTTTTTT
>-|TRBV6-2/TRBV6-3|TRBJ2-5|-
CASSYGTRLGTQYF
TGTGCCAGCAGTTACGGGACTCGTTTAGGGACCCAGTACTTC
>-|TRBV19|TRBJ1-1|TRBD1
CASSMGRGPEAFF
TGTGCCAGTAGTATGGGCAGGGGGCCTGAAGCTTTCTTT
>-|TRBV7-8|TRBJ1-5|-
CASSPPRVGGNQPQHF
TGTGCCAGCAGCCCCCCCAGGGTAGGAGGCAATCAGCCCCAGCATTTT
>few|TRBV15|TRBJ1-2|TRBD1
CATSRATGGFYGYTF
TGTGCCACCAGCAGAGCAACAGGGGGGTTTTATGGCTACACCTTC
>-|TRBV6-6|TRBJ2-1|-
CASTPDGVYPYNEQFF
TGTGCCAGCACCCCAGACGGAGTCTACCCCTACAATGAGCAGTTCTTC
>many|TRBV10-3|TRBJ2-1|TRBD2
CATRLAGENDEQFF
TGTGCCACACGACTAGCGGGAGAGAACGATGAGCAGTTCTTC
>many|TRBV7-2|TRBJ2-1|-
CASSPSGAAPNEQFF
TGTGCCAGCAGCCCCTCCGGAGCGGCCCCAAATGAGCAGTTCTTC
>few|TRBV7-3|TRBJ2-5|-
CASSPPHNLKTQYF
TGTGCCAGCAGCCCACCCCATAATCTAAAGACCCAGTACTTC
>few|TRBV9|TRBJ2-7|TRBD1
CASSPLRDRASYEQYF
TGTGCCAGCAGCCCCCTGAGGGACAGGGCTTCCTACGAGCAGTACTTC
>many|TRBV28|TRBJ2-5|TRBD2
CASTAGGTLQQETQYF
TGTGCCAGCACCGCGGGAGGAACCCTCCAACAAGAGACCCAGTACTTC
>few|TRBV6-2/TRBV6-3|TRBJ2-7|-
CASSRVTHLTYEQYF
TGTGCCAGCAGCCGCGTTACACACCTGACCTACGAGCAGTACTTC
>many|TRBV12-3/TRBV12-4|TRBJ1-5|TRBD1
CASARGRGNQPQHF
TGTGCCAGCGCCAGGGGGCGCGGCAATCAGCCCCAGCATTTT
>-|TRBV28|TRBJ2-1|TRBD2
CASSIAGGPHNEQFF
TGTGCCAGCAGTATAGCGGGAGGGCCCCACAATGAGCAGTTCTTC
>few|TRBV7-2|TRBJ2-7|-
CASSLFQGMYEQYF
TGTGCCAGCAGCTTATTCCAGGGAATGTACGAGCAGTACTTC
>-|TRBV14|TRBJ2-3|-
CASSQLYTQYF
TGTGCCAGCAGCCAACTATATACGCAGTATTTT
>-|TRBV5-1|TRBJ2-1|TRBD2
CASSLQGSGRAGQFF
TGCGCCAGCTCCCTCCAGGGTAGCGGGAGGGCCGGGCAGTTCTTC
>few|TRBV6-1|TRBJ2-7|-
CASSPRTYEQYF
TGTGCCAGCAGTCCTCGAACCTACGAGCAGTACTTC
>few|TRBV6-6|TRBJ2-3|TRBD2
CASSYTGGPSDTQYF
TGTGCCAGCAGTTACACGGGAGGGCCTTCAGATACGCAGTATTTT
>-|TRBV6-2/TRBV6-3|TRBJ1-1|TRBD1
CASRDTGGGNTEAFF
TGTGCCAGCAGGGATACAGGGGGGGGGAACACTGAAGCTTTCTTT